This TCR beta chain was identified in a study of T cell changes during pregnancy in multiple sclerosis. Here immunoSEQ multiplex PCR was the method, and the copy in TCRdb shows in-frame clones only, minus some. This sample has tens of thousands of clones, with around 89% found just once. V dropped 5 bases and J dropped 7 bases, with 20 bases sitting between them. Germline CDR1 and CDR2: SGHTA and FQGNSA. The CDR3 totals 15 residues. The sequences come from CD8+ T cells from peripheral blood mononuclear cells, collected after pregnancy. The clonotype comes from a female donor in good health, enrolled as a control in a pregnancy study. The chain employs TRBV7-2 and TRBJ1-1; a weak D match, TRBD1 (6 bases). The CDR3, as DNA: TGTGCCAGCAGCACCATCGGGGGGGCAGTATATGAAGCTTTCTTT. This encodes CASSTIGGAVYEAFF.